This TCR beta chain was retrieved from a study of blood T cell repertoires in COVID-19. Overall study: Samples came from the United States, Italy and Spain, spanning acute and convalescent COVID-19.

The repertoire was sequenced with immunoSEQ multiplex PCR; TCRdb's copy has only in-frame clones and lacks some. The data contain approximately 180,000 clones, approximately 73% of them singletons. CDR1 SEHNR and CDR2 FQNEAQ come from the germline V gene (reference sequence). Trimming removed 4 bases from V and 1 base from J; junction bases left unmatched: 12. The CDR3 is 19 residues long. The sequence derives from a woman in her forties or fifties with acute COVID-19. Sequenced material: PBMCs or T cells enriched from blood (not recorded which). The J gene is TRBJ2-3, the V gene TRBV7-9, with 12 bases lining up with TRBD2. The CDR3 sequence is CASSSNSLAGGAGTDTQYF. As DNA, the CDR3 is TGTGCCAGCAGCTCAAATTCACTAGCGGGGGGCGCAGGCACAGATACGCAGTATTTT.